This section outlines one T cell receptor (beta chain) sequence together with its context. No cognate antigen has been identified for it. No clone much larger than this one lies a single base away; base qualities are absent. The sample belongs to a study of identical twins (dated by TCRdb to about 2016). Turning to the overall study: To test whether fetal clonotypes persist, this study deep-sequenced TCR alpha and beta repertoires from monozygotic twins, from unrelated adults of various ages, and from cord blood. Replicate twin experiments were performed at different times using different library preparation protocols to rule out contamination.

General findings and caveats noted by the study authors: Fewer insertions were carried by abundant cord blood beta clonotypes, a similar but weaker trend appeared in young adult naive repertoires, and no such trend appeared in memory repertoires. Invariant T cells such as MAIT and iNKT could partly confound zero-insertion analyses, though diverse VJ usage argued against this for most clonotypes. Recombination models systematically underestimated out-of-frame TCR alpha sharing in monozygotic twins but agreed with sharing between unrelated individuals. Compared with coincidental sharing between unrelated individuals, out-of-frame TCR alpha sequences shared between twins had an excess of sequences with low generation probability. Because the same donors could not be followed over many years, the conclusions relied on cross-sectional statistical analysis. In beta out-of-frame sequences, excess twin sharing was weaker, because having fewer shared sequences lowered the signal-to-noise ratio.

Trimming takes 5 bases from V and 3 bases from J, and the germline ends sit 12 bases apart. Counted from cysteine to phenylalanine, this CDR3 has 13 amino acids. Only the CDR3 DNA is retained, 39 bases long and in frame from the first base. Via the germline V gene (reference sequence), CDR1 is DFQATT and CDR2 SNEGSKA. Only healthy Caucasian donors were included. The method was 5' RACE. Instrument used: Illumina HiSeq 2000. A universal primer binding site was introduced by template switching, and a unique molecular identifier was present in the final cDNA, enabling accurate counting of TCR cDNA molecules. Specific primers in the conserved constant-segment region were used to synthesize first-strand cDNA for TCR alpha and beta chains. To control for contamination, every cDNA library carried two barcodes: a SMART-Mk sample barcode plus Illumina barcodes. TruSeq adapter sequences, together with Illumina sample barcodes, were added in two successive PCR steps. The Illumina HiSeq platform was used with custom primers to sequence TCR alpha and beta cDNA libraries. On the authors' methods: Raw reads were processed with MiGEC to extract unique molecular identifiers, and MiXCR was used to determine CDR3 positions. Recombination models were inferred per individual with the repgenHMM and IGoR tools using an EM algorithm. The analysis of shared clonotypes was done with the tcR package in R, with sharing normalized by the product of cloneset sizes. Out-of-frame nonproductive sequences were analyzed to study raw recombination free of thymic and clonal selection effects. TCRdb took the public reads, trimmed them with fastp at Q25, ran MiXCR for clone calling and kept in-frame beta chains. When rows share a CDR3 protein, they turn into one entry using the most common DNA and genes. These V and J calls originate from TCRdb's pipeline instead of the authors' own analysis. This sample lists roughly 1,500,000 distinct CDR3 sequences; less than 35% were detected once. Roughly 0.3% of the sample comes from the top ten.

Sequencing was carried out using cord blood. The chain joins TRBV20-1 to TRBJ2-3; TRBD2 might be the D gene, on 5 matching bases. This clonotype originated in a newborn girl in good health. The sequence in DNA is TGCAGTGCTTCTTCAACTAGGACAGATACGCAGTATTTT. This translates into CSASSTRTDTQYF.